Each of the 29 T cell receptor beta chains below was sequenced from the same sample in a study of blood T cell repertoires in COVID-19. Generated by immunoSEQ multiplex PCR, the TCRdb table keeps only in-frame clones and is missing some. The profile shows about 250,000 clones, about 73% of them singletons. The specimen was peripheral blood. Receptors were obtained from a woman over 75 with acute or convalescent COVID-19.

This clone occurred a few times. This chain connects TRBV19 to TRBJ1-1, with TRBD1 matching 9 bases. CDR3 length equals 16 residues. The V gene end was trimmed by 8 bases and the J gene end by 3 bases; junction bases not matched to a gene: 13. Germline CDR1 and CDR2: LNHDA and SQIVND (reference sequence). Written as DNA, the CDR3 is TGTGCCAGTCTAGCGTGGCACAGGGGGCCGTACACTGAAGCTTTCTTT. Its translation is CASLAWHRGPYTEAFF.

The V call is TRBV2, the J call TRBJ1-2; 9 bases map to TRBD1. This CDR3 region has 15 residues. V was clipped by 9 bases and J by 5 bases; unmatched bases: 13. Germline V gives CDR1 SNHLY, CDR2 FYNNEI. CDR3 DNA sequence: TGTGCCAGTTCGAGGGGACAGGGTTCCTCTTATGGCTACACCTTC. It codes for CASSRGQGSSYGYTF.

The chain is built from TRBV18 and TRBJ2-1; 12 bases are a match to TRBD2. V lost 2 bases and J lost 4; bases outside the gene matches: 3. CDR1 is KGHSH and CDR2 is LQKENI in the germline V gene. The CDR3 is made up of 16 amino acids. CDR3 DNA: TGTGCCAGCTCACCATATCTAGCGGGAGGGTACAATGAGCAGTTCTTC. Protein sequence: CASSPYLAGGYNEQFF.

The chain employs TRBV18 and TRBJ2-7; TRBD1 matches 7 bases. Germline assignment: CDR1 KGHSH and CDR2 LQKENI. CDR3 size: 16 residues. Trimming at V came to 4 bases and at J to 0 bases, leaving 9 bases not matched to a gene. The CDR3 sequence is CASSLRPDRSSYEQYF. CDR3 DNA sequence: TGTGCCAGCTCACTGCGCCCGGACAGGAGCTCCTACGAGCAGTACTTC.

The V and J genes are TRBV25-1 and TRBJ1-2; D is perhaps TRBD1 (5 bases). The V end lost 8 bases, the J end lost 3 bases, and 13 bases lay between the germline ends. The CDR3 sequence is 13 residues long. The V gene's germline CDR1 is MGHDK and CDR2 SYGVNS. The CDR3 loop is CASQDSSHYGYTF. The CDR3, as DNA: TGTGCCAGCCAAGACAGTTCCCACTATGGCTACACCTTC.

V is TRBV7-9 and J is TRBJ1-2; TRBD1 matches 8 bases. The V gene end was trimmed by 3 bases and the J gene end by 8 bases; junction bases not matched to a gene: 17. Germline values: CDR1 SEHNR, CDR2 FQNEAQ (reference sequence). This CDR3 is built from 17 residues. The CDR3 nucleotides read TGTGCCAGCAGCTTTTTTCGGGGTCAGGGGGCCCTGGAGGGCTACACCTTC. It is translated as CASSFFRGQGALEGYTF. The variable domain in full, with the rest retrieved from reference TRBV7-9 and TRBJ1-2, is DTGVSQNPRHKITKRGQNVTFRCDPISEHNRLYWYRQTLGQGPEFLTYFQNEAQLEKSRLLSDRFSAERPKGSFSTLEIQRTEQGDSAMYLCASSFFRGQGALEGYTFGSGTRLTVV.

The chain recombines TRBV6-1 with TRBJ1-4; D gene unclear. The ends were cut back, 3 bases at V and 4 bases at J, with 9 bases in the middle. The CDR3 has 14 residues. Looked up from germline, CDR1 is MNHNS and CDR2 is SASEGT. This chain's CDR3 is CASSDRGNNEKLFF. CDR3 sequence (DNA): TGTGCCAGCAGTGATCGGGGTAATAATGAAAAACTGTTTTTT.

This chain links TRBV3-1 (or the pseudogene TRBV3-2) with TRBJ1-1; D ambiguous. The CDR3 extends over 15 amino acids. V was trimmed by 3 bases and J by 1 base, leaving 12 bases between them. Germline V lookup: CDR1 LGHDT, CDR2 YNNKEL (reference sequence). The CDR3 sequence is CASSHSGRGNTEAFF. CDR3 sequence (DNA): TGTGCCAGCAGCCACTCGGGCCGGGGGAACACTGAAGCTTTCTTT.

The chain couples TRBV11-2 to TRBJ1-2; weak D call: TRBD1 (6 bases). This CDR3 contains 14 residues. Trimming shortened V by 5 bases and J by 7 bases, and 17 bases separated the two germline ends. Germline-derived CDR1 and CDR2 are SGHAT and FQNNGV. The CDR3 region has the DNA TGTGCCAGCAGCCCGATTAGAGAGGGGGTTGGCTACACCTTC. Its protein product is CASSPIREGVGYTF.

V gene TRBV7-9 combines with J gene TRBJ1-2; D unclear. V lost 4 bases and J 2 bases, leaving 17 bases between the germline ends. The CDR3 length is 16 residues. Germline CDR1 and CDR2: SEHNR and FQNEAQ (reference sequence). This chain's CDR3 is CASSSDHYARNYGYTF. Here the CDR3 DNA reads TGTGCCAGCAGCTCTGATCATTACGCCCGGAACTATGGCTACACCTTC.

This clone showed up just a few times. This chain uses TRBV4-1 with TRBJ1-1; 9 nucleotides line up with TRBD1. The germline CDR1 and CDR2 sequences are MGHRA and YSYEKL. The V gene end was trimmed by 6 bases and the J gene end by 0 bases; junction bases not matched to a gene: 5. This CDR3 spans 15 amino acids. This chain's CDR3 is CASRDRGSMNTEAFF. The DNA for the CDR3 is TGCGCCAGCAGGGACAGGGGCTCCATGAACACTGAAGCTTTCTTT.

The chain couples TRBV5-6 to TRBJ2-3; TRBD1 aligns across 7 bases. V dropped 4 bases and J dropped 4; count of bases not matched to a gene: 3. This CDR3 comprises 13 residues. In germline, CDR1 is SGHDT, CDR2 YYEEEE. DNA for the CDR3: TGTGCCAGCAGCAGACAGGGTGCAGATACGCAGTATTTT. It specifies CASSRQGADTQYF.

The DNA of the CDR3 is TGTGCCAGTAGTCCGGGACAGGGTAGGGACTATGGCTACACCTTC. Encoded protein: CASSPGQGRDYGYTF. J is TRBJ1-2 and V is TRBV19; 9 nucleotides match TRBD1. The CDR3 length is 15 residues. Per germline, CDR1 LNHDA and CDR2 SQIVND (reference sequence). The V gene end was trimmed by 5 bases and the J gene end by 3 bases; junction bases not matched to a gene: 7.

The J gene is TRBJ2-7, the V gene TRBV5-1; 9 bases align to TRBD1. From germline, CDR1 is SGHRS and CDR2 YFSETQ. V lost 0 bases and J lost 6; bases outside the gene matches: 7. This CDR3 comprises 15 residues. CDR3 protein: CASSLAPGQGSEQYF. DNA of the CDR3: TGCGCCAGCAGCTTGGCCCCGGGACAGGGATCCGAGCAGTACTTC.

The chain employs TRBV5-4 and TRBJ1-2; D uncertain. The CDR3 runs 14 residues. Germline CDR1 SGHNT, CDR2 YYREEE (reference sequence). V lost 5 bases, J lost 3 bases, and 14 bases lay in between. As DNA, the CDR3 is TGTGCCAGCAGGGTGAGAGGAATGGACTATGGCTACACCTTC. Protein: CASRVRGMDYGYTF.

The CDR3 coding sequence is TGTGCCAGAAGCTTGAGGACAGACCCCCTCCACTTT. Its translation is CARSLRTDPLHF. V gene TRBV5-3 combines with J gene TRBJ1-6; TRBD1 might be the D (6 bases). TRBV5-3 is an open reading frame whose function is uncertain. V lost 1 base to trimming and J lost 13 bases, with 9 bases between them. This CDR3 comprises 12 residues.

The rearrangement joins TRBV11-1 to TRBJ2-3; TRBD2 aligns across 11 bases. Per the germline V gene, CDR1 is SGHAT and CDR2 is FQDESV (reference sequence). The ends lost 5 bases at V and 2 bases at J; junction bases unmatched: 6. There are 16 residues in the CDR3. DNA for the CDR3: TGTGCCAGCAGCCCTAGCGGGGGGCACCTCACAGATACGCAGTATTTT. This sequence encodes CASSPSGGHLTDTQYF.

The J gene is TRBJ2-4, the V gene TRBV5-1; D remains ambiguous. The germline V gene has CDR1 SGHRS and CDR2 YFSETQ. The length of the CDR3 is 18 residues. V was trimmed by 5 bases and J by 0 bases, leaving 21 bases between them. CDR3 coding DNA: TGCGCCAGCAGACCCGACCCAGCCAGGCTAATAGCCAAAAACATTCAGTACTTC. The encoded protein is CASRPDPARLIAKNIQYF. The complete variable domain, with remaining parts taken from reference TRBV5-1 and TRBJ2-4, reads KAGVTQTPRYLIKTRGQQVTLSCSPISGHRSVSWYQQTPGQGLQFLFEYFSETQRNKGNFPGRFSGRQFSNSRSEMNVSTLELGDSALYLCASRPDPARLIAKNIQYFGAGTRLSVL.

Many counts were recorded for this clone. The V call is TRBV6-2 or TRBV6-3, the J call TRBJ2-5; TRBD2 matches at 13 bases. The V gene end was trimmed by 2 bases and the J gene end by 1 base; junction bases not matched to a gene: 7. The CDR3 spans 18 residues. CDR1 and CDR2 from the germline V gene are MNHEY and SVGEGT. The CDR3 sequence: CASSYGRTSGGPQETQYF. DNA of the CDR3: TGTGCCAGCAGTTACGGCAGGACTAGCGGGGGTCCCCAAGAGACCCAGTACTTC.

The CDR3 bases are TGTGCCAGCTCCCTAGGAATCGGCGAAAAACTGTTTTTT. It codes for CASSLGIGEKLFF. The chain employs TRBV5-4 and TRBJ1-4; D not resolved. CDR1 is SGHNT, CDR2 YYREEE, per germline (reference sequence). V was shortened by 7 bases and J by 8 bases, with 15 bases between the two germline ends. The CDR3 runs 13 residues.

This chain uses TRBV6-5 with TRBJ2-7, with TRBD1 as a possible D gene (6 bases). V lost 6 bases and J lost 0, with 12 bases in between. The CDR3 runs to 14 residues. Germline-derived CDR1 and CDR2 are MNHEY and SVGAGI. CDR3 coding DNA: TGTGCCAGCAGAGGGGGACGGATCTCCTACGAGCAGTACTTC. Protein: CASRGGRISYEQYF.

The rearrangement joins TRBV19 to TRBJ2-1; 8 bases are shared with TRBD2. V lost 5 bases to trimming and J lost 7 bases; unmatched junction nucleotides: 10. Germline V gene sequence: CDR1 LNHDA, CDR2 SQIVND (reference sequence). The CDR3 length is 15 residues. The CDR3 sequence is CASSAGLVRLNEQFF. CDR3 in DNA: TGTGCCAGTAGTGCGGGACTAGTACGTTTGAATGAGCAGTTCTTC.

This clone was recorded once. V gene TRBV18 combines with J gene TRBJ1-1; tentatively, D is TRBD1 (6 bases). The germline V gene encodes CDR1 KGHSH and CDR2 LQKENI. V was shortened by 5 bases and J by 1 base, with 11 bases between the two germline ends. The length of the CDR3 is 14 residues. This chain's CDR3 is CASSATRGNTEAFF. In DNA form, the CDR3 reads TGTGCCAGCTCAGCAACCAGGGGGAACACTGAAGCTTTCTTT.

The rearrangement uses TRBV20-1 and TRBJ2-1; D call uncertain. Trimming pared 4 bases from V and 3 bases from J, leaving 4 bases between. Per the germline V gene, CDR1 is DFQATT and CDR2 is SNEGSKA (reference sequence). CDR3 size: 11 residues. Here the CDR3 reads CSAKLYNEQFF. As DNA, the CDR3 is TGCAGTGCTAAACTCTACAATGAGCAGTTCTTC.

This clone was seen a single time. The chain recombines TRBV6-1 with TRBJ2-1; 7 bases align to TRBD2. This CDR3 is built from 16 residues. J gave up 4 bases and V 1 base, and 7 bases lay outside the gene matches. The germline V gene encodes CDR1 MNHNS and CDR2 SASEGT. CDR3 DNA sequence: TGTGCCAGCAGTGAAGATCTGGGACTACTATACAATGAGCAGTTCTTC. Amino acid sequence: CASSEDLGLLYNEQFF.

V usage is TRBV5-1 and J usage is TRBJ2-1, with a weak D call TRBD1 (5 bases). Germline CDR1 and CDR2: SGHRS and YFSETQ. The CDR3 totals 16 residues. The ends were cut back, 7 bases at V and 4 bases at J, with 21 bases in the middle. CDR3 sequence: CASGPGGAGPYNEQFF. DNA for the CDR3: TGCGCCAGCGGGCCTGGTGGGGCAGGGCCGTACAATGAGCAGTTCTTC.

V is TRBV3-1 (or the pseudogene TRBV3-2) and J is TRBJ1-2; TRBD1 agrees at 7 bases. Germline V CDR1 and CDR2: LGHDT, YNNKEL (reference sequence). CDR3 length equals 15 residues. The V segment lost 4 bases and the J segment 3 bases; nucleotides outside the gene matches: 8. CDR3 sequence reads: CASSRTGGGYYGYTF. In nucleotides, the CDR3 is TGTGCCAGCAGCCGGACAGGAGGAGGGTACTATGGCTACACCTTC.

CDR3 coding DNA: TGTGCCATCAGTGAGCCGAGGGGGAAGGAGAGGTACTTC. This gives the protein CAISEPRGKERYF. The V call is TRBV10-3, the J call TRBJ2-7; perhaps TRBD1 as D (6 bases). The CDR3 is made up of 13 amino acids. V was cut by 2 bases and J by 12 bases, with 17 bases left in between. Germline assignment: CDR1 ENHRY and CDR2 SYGVKD.

The rearrangement uses TRBV19 and TRBJ2-3, with TRBD2 matching over 11 bases. The germline V gene has CDR1 LNHDA and CDR2 SQIVND (reference sequence). The length of the CDR3 is 18 residues. The ends lost 4 bases at V and 5 bases at J; junction bases unmatched: 14. The CDR3 region is CASSKIGVAGGRIDTQYF. DNA for the CDR3: TGTGCCAGTAGTAAAATCGGAGTAGCGGGGGGGCGGATAGATACGCAGTATTTT.